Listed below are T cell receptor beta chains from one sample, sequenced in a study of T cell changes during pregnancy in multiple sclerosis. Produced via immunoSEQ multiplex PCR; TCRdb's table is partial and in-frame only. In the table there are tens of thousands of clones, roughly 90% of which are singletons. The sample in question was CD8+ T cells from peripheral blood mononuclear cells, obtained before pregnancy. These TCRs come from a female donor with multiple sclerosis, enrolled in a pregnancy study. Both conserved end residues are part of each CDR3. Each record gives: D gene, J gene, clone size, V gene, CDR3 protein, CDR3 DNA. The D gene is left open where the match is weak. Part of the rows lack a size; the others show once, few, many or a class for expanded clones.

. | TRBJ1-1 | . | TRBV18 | CASSEQGAEAFF | TGTGCCAGCTCGGAACAGGGCGCTGAAGCTTTCTTT
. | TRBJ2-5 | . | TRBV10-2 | CASSESVASQETQYF | TGCGCCAGCAGTGAGTCGGTGGCTAGCCAAGAGACCCAGTACTTC
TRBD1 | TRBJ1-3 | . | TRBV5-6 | CASSFGTGALSGNTIYF | TGTGCCAGCAGCTTCGGGACAGGTGCCCTCTCTGGAAACACCATATATTTT
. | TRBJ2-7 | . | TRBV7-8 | CASSLDLGPHYYEQYF | TGTGCCAGCAGCTTAGATTTGGGTCCCCACTACTACGAGCAGTACTTC
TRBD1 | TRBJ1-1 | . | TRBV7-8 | CASSLAHGDRATEAFF | TGTGCCAGCAGCTTAGCGCATGGGGACAGGGCCACTGAAGCTTTCTTT
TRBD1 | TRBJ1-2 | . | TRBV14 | CASSLPGQGASGYTF | TGTGCCAGCAGCCTTCCGGGACAGGGGGCGAGTGGCTACACCTTC
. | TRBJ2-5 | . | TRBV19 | CASKSGRAHQETQYF | TGTGCCAGTAAATCAGGCAGGGCCCACCAAGAGACCCAGTACTTC
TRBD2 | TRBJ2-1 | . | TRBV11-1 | CASSLERGPYNEQFF | TGTGCCAGCAGCTTAGAGCGGGGGCCATACAATGAGCAGTTCTTC
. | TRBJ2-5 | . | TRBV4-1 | CASSQIQGEGTQYF | TGCGCCAGCAGCCAAATACAGGGGGAGGGGACCCAGTACTTC
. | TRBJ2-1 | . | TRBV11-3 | CASSSAPYNEQFF | TGTGCCAGCAGCTCCGCGCCGTACAATGAGCAGTTCTTC
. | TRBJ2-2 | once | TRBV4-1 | CASSQDEYGGPSGELFF | TGCGCCAGCAGCCAAGATGAGTATGGCGGTCCGTCCGGGGAGCTGTTTTTT
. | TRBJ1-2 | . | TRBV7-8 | CASSFSSSDLTDYYGYTF | TGTGCCAGCAGCTTCAGTTCCTCTGACTTGACAGACTACTATGGCTACACCTTC
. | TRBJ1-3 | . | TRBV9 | CASSVQGGGNTIYF | TGTGCCAGCAGCGTACAGGGAGGGGGAAACACCATATATTTT
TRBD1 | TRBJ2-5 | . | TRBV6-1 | CASSERVNGDRGPETQYF | TGTGCCAGCAGTGAAAGGGTAAACGGGGACAGGGGGCCAGAGACCCAGTACTTC
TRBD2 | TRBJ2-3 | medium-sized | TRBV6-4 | CASSDGAGGPTDTQYF | TGTGCCAGCAGTGACGGAGCGGGGGGGCCCACAGATACGCAGTATTTT
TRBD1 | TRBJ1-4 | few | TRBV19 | CASWDRRNEKLFF | TGTGCCAGCTGGGACAGGAGGAATGAAAAACTGTTTTTT
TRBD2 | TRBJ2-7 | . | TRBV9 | CASSASGGALSDEQYF | TGTGCCAGCAGCGCTAGCGGGGGGGCCTTGAGCGACGAGCAGTACTTC
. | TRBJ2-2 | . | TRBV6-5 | CASSLAIGELFF | TGTGCCAGCAGCTTAGCGATCGGGGAGCTGTTTTTT
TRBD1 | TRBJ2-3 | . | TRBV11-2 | CASSPGQGTDTQYF | TGTGCCAGCAGCCCCGGACAGGGCACAGATACGCAGTATTTT
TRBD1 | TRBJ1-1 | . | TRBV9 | CASSARDRGHPEAFF | TGTGCCAGCAGCGCCAGGGACAGGGGGCATCCTGAAGCTTTCTTT
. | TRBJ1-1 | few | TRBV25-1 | CASSDGVGDTEAFF | TGTGCCAGCAGTGATGGAGTAGGTGACACTGAAGCTTTCTTT
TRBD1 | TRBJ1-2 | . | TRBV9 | CASSAPPGQEDPLYGYTF | TGTGCCAGCAGCGCTCCGCCGGGACAGGAGGATCCTCTCTATGGCTACACCTTC
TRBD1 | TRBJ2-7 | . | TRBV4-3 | CASSGQGSYEQYF | TGCGCCAGCAGCGGACAGGGCTCCTACGAGCAGTACTTC
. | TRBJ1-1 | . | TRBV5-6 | CASSIGEKAFF | TGTGCCAGCAGCATCGGAGAGAAAGCTTTCTTT
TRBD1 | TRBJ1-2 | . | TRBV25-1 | CASSGDRVESYGYTF | TGTGCCAGCAGCGGTGACAGGGTTGAGAGCTATGGCTACACCTTC
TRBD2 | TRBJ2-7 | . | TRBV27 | CASSTSGGTGFEQYF | TGTGCCAGCAGTACCTCGGGGGGGACGGGATTTGAGCAGTACTTC
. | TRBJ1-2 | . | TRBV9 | CASSVRKEAGYTF | TGTGCCAGCAGCGTACGCAAGGAGGCTGGCTACACCTTC
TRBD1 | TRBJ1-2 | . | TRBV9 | CASSAQTGSYGYTF | TGTGCCAGCAGCGCCCAGACAGGGAGCTATGGCTACACCTTC
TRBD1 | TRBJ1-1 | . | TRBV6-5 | CASSYSAGGYTEAFF | TGTGCCAGCAGTTACTCGGCAGGGGGGTACACTGAAGCTTTCTTT
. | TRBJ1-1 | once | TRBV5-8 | CASSLGAPEAFF | TGTGCCAGCAGCCTGGGGGCCCCCGAAGCTTTCTTT
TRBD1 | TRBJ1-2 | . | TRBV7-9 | CASSWASARTGGFGYTF | TGTGCCAGCAGCTGGGCCTCAGCAAGGACAGGGGGCTTCGGCTACACCTTC
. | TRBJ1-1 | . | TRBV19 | CASSIVGSTEAFF | TGTGCCAGTAGTATAGTGGGGAGCACTGAAGCTTTCTTT
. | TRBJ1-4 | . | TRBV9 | CASSPDRYNEKLFF | TGTGCCAGCAGCCCCGACAGATATAATGAAAAACTGTTTTTT
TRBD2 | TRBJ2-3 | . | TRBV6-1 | CATRWGGASTDTQYF | TGTGCCACCCGCTGGGGGGGTGCTAGCACAGATACGCAGTATTTT
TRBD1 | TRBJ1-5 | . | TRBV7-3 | CASSLWRGPKDGRDQPQHF | TGTGCCAGCAGCTTATGGAGGGGGCCCAAAGATGGAAGGGATCAGCCCCAGCATTTT
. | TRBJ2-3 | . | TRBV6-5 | CASSYSGPATQYF | TGTGCCAGCAGTTACTCGGGCCCCGCGACGCAGTATTTT
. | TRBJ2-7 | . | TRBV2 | CASSGTPGAGARGEQYF | TGTGCCAGCAGTGGAACCCCTGGGGCAGGGGCACGGGGCGAGCAGTACTTC
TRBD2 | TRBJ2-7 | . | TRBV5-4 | CASSSPGLAGADEQYF | TGTGCCAGCAGCTCCCCGGGACTAGCGGGGGCTGACGAGCAGTACTTC